Listed below are T cell receptor beta chains from one sample, sequenced in a study of tumor-infiltrating lymphocytes in localized non-small cell lung cancer. Method: immunoSEQ multiplex PCR; TCRdb's copy keeps in-frame clones and lacks some. The data hold several thousand clones, with 74% observed a single time. The sequenced material came from lung tumor tissue. Receptor source: a human donor with non-small cell lung cancer. Each CDR3 is given without its conserved first and last residue.

j_call,v_call,cdr3_aa
TRBJ1-4,TRBV27,ASSLQGLGEKLF
TRBJ2-7,TRBV14,ASSQGRPLSYEQY
TRBJ1-2,TRBV7-2,ASSLSAYGYT
TRBJ1-3,TRBV5-1,ASSFEARGSGNTIY
TRBJ2-7,TRBV4-1,ATSPTDRRSYEQY
TRBJ1-1,TRBV28,ASSLLTDRGTEAF
TRBJ1-1,TRBV7-3,ASSPGLRTEAF
TRBJ2-7,TRBV11-2,ASSFRLGQGYEQY
TRBJ1-5,TRBV7-9,ASSLSGTPQH
TRBJ1-6,TRBV7-2,ASSPGTNSPLH
TRBJ2-7,TRBV25-1,ASSEGYEQY
TRBJ1-6,TRBV5-1,ASSMTGLESPLH
TRBJ1-2,TRBV9,ASSPGVYGYT
TRBJ1-1,TRBV2,ASSEYGSGTSVNTEAF
TRBJ1-5,TRBV9,ASSPGTGDNQPQH
TRBJ1-1,TRBV7-3,ASSGDGNTEAF
TRBJ1-5,TRBV28,ASSTGRIQPQH
TRBJ2-2,TRBV5-1,ASSSDMPNTGELF
TRBJ1-6,TRBV27,ASSPLKSYNSPLH